This T cell receptor (beta chain) emerged from a study of blood T cell repertoires in COVID-19. At the level of the study: Material from acute and convalescent COVID-19 was sourced from the United States, Italy and Spain.

Germline-derived CDR1 and CDR2 are SQVTM and ANQGSEA. The CDR3 is 14 amino acids. Trimming removed 7 bases from V and 3 bases from J; junction bases left unmatched: 8. Profiling relied on immunoSEQ multiplex PCR, and the TCRdb table lists in-frame clones only, not all of them. The sample shows 150,000 to 200,000 clones, around 83% of them seen only once. The chain recombines TRBV29-1 with TRBJ2-1; TRBD2 matches 8 bases. This receptor was obtained from a man in his sixties or seventies who had recovered from COVID-19. Sequenced material: peripheral blood. CDR3 loop: CSAGLGGVYNEQFF. The CDR3, as DNA: TGCAGCGCCGGACTCGGGGGGGTCTACAATGAGCAGTTCTTC.